Shown below are 30 T cell receptor beta chains from a single sample sequenced in a study of blood T cell repertoires in COVID-19. TCRdb's copy holds only in-frame clones and misses some; the assay was immunoSEQ multiplex PCR. The sample contains tens of thousands of clones, roughly 84% of which appear only once. Sequencing input: peripheral blood. The receptors come from a man aged 45 to 65 with acute or convalescent COVID-19.

This clone was observed a few times. The chain has TRBV2 and TRBJ1-3, with TRBD1 as a possible D gene (5 bases). V was cut by 7 bases and J by 2 bases, with 12 bases left in between. CDR1 SNHLY and CDR2 FYNNEI come from the germline V gene. The CDR3 totals 14 residues. The CDR3 nucleotides read TGTGCCAGCATTCCAGGGATCGCTGGAAACACCATATATTTT. Amino acids: CASIPGIAGNTIYF.

This clone was observed a few times. The chain carries TRBV5-1 and TRBJ2-1; TRBD1 matches at 8 bases. CDR3 length equals 15 residues. Germline trimming cut 4 bases from V and 3 bases from J; bases unmatched to any gene: 6. CDR1 is SGHRS, CDR2 YFSETQ, per germline. The CDR3 bases are TGCGCCAGCAGCCCGACAGGGGAAGGCTACAATGAGCAGTTCTTC. This gives the protein CASSPTGEGYNEQFF.

This clone was recorded only once. The chain joins TRBV2 to TRBJ2-1; 8 bases map to TRBD1. Germline V gene lookup returns CDR1 SNHLY and CDR2 FYNNEI. The CDR3 length is 13 residues. The ends lost 6 bases at V and 4 bases at J; junction bases unmatched: 2. CDR3 sequence reads: CASRDRAYNEQFF. In nucleotides, the CDR3 is TGTGCCAGCAGGGACAGGGCTTACAATGAGCAGTTCTTC.

This clone was counted a single time. J is TRBJ2-5 and V is TRBV7-7; 15 positions match TRBD2. J gave up 4 bases and V 5 bases, and 5 bases lay outside the gene matches. The CDR3 is 16 residues long. From germline, CDR1 is SSHAT and CDR2 FNYEAQ (reference sequence). CDR3 sequence: CASSPQGLAGGETQYF. CDR3 coding DNA: TGTGCCAGCAGCCCTCAGGGACTAGCGGGAGGAGAGACCCAGTACTTC.

The rearrangement joins TRBV19 to TRBJ2-1; D call uncertain. Trimming shortened V by 5 bases and J by 0 bases, and 11 bases separated the two germline ends. The germline CDR1 and CDR2 sequences are LNHDA and SQIVND (reference sequence). The CDR3 contains 15 residues. CDR3 sequence reads: CASSPFPVSYNEQFF. CDR3 nucleotide sequence: TGTGCCAGTAGTCCCTTCCCGGTCTCCTACAATGAGCAGTTCTTC.

The CDR3 sequence is CASSPRDSNTGELFF. Written as DNA, the CDR3 is TGTGCCAGCAGCCCCCGGGACAGCAACACCGGGGAGCTGTTTTTT. The chain combines TRBV7-8 with TRBJ2-2, with 7 bases aligning to TRBD1. Trimming at V came to 5 bases and at J to 2 bases, leaving 5 bases not matched to a gene. The CDR3 runs to 15 residues. Germline V gene lookup returns CDR1 SGHVS and CDR2 FQNEAQ. Full variable domain (rest looked up from reference TRBV7-8 and TRBJ2-2): GAGVSQSPRYKVAKRGQDVALRCDPISGHVSLFWYQQALGQGPEFLTYFQNEAQLDKSGLPSDRFFAERPEGSVSTLKIQRTQQEDSAVYLCASSPRDSNTGELFFGEGSRLTVL.

The V call is TRBV6-6, the J call TRBJ2-7, with 12 bases matching TRBD2. Germline CDR1 and CDR2: MNHNY and SVGAGI (reference sequence). Losses at the gene ends were 5 bases for V and 7 bases for J; bases not matched to a gene: 9. This CDR3 is 15 amino acids long. The CDR3 region is CASSLRLAGAGEQYF. The DNA of the CDR3 is TGTGCCAGCAGTCTACGACTAGCGGGAGCAGGGGAGCAGTACTTC.

V and J are TRBV5-4 and TRBJ2-3; D is perhaps TRBD1 (6 bases). The V end was cut by 0 bases, the J end by 5 bases, with 10 bases between. Germline lookup yields CDR1 SGHNT and CDR2 YYREEE (reference sequence). CDR3 length equals 14 residues. The CDR3 coding sequence is TGTGCCAGCAGCTTGGGGGGGCGGAAAGATACGCAGTATTTT. This gives the protein CASSLGGRKDTQYF.

This chain connects TRBV27 to TRBJ1-4, with D perhaps matching TRBD1 (5 bases). This CDR3 has 13 residues. CDR1 and CDR2 from the germline V gene are MNHEY and SMNVEV (reference sequence). The V end was cut by 6 bases, the J end by 4 bases, with 9 bases between. Written as DNA, the CDR3 is TGTGCCAGCAGCGACCAGGGTAATGAAAAACTGTTTTTT. Translating gives CASSDQGNEKLFF.

The chain couples TRBV5-6 to TRBJ1-2; TRBD1 aligns across 8 bases. The CDR3 runs 16 residues. With V trimmed by 4 bases and J by 4 bases, 12 bases remained unmatched. Looked up from germline, CDR1 is SGHDT and CDR2 is YYEEEE. This chain's CDR3 is CASSLRQGLSLYGYTF. The CDR3 bases are TGTGCCAGCAGCCTCCGACAGGGGCTCTCTCTCTATGGCTACACCTTC.

This chain links TRBV3-1 (or the pseudogene TRBV3-2) with TRBJ1-4; 8 bases agree with TRBD1. Germline V lookup: CDR1 LGHDT, CDR2 YNNKEL (reference sequence). With V trimmed by 6 bases and J by 7 bases, 10 bases remained unmatched. The CDR3 has 15 amino acids. This CDR3 is CASRLQGDVGEKLFF. The CDR3 DNA sequence: TGTGCCAGCAGACTACAGGGGGATGTAGGTGAAAAACTGTTTTTT.

This rearrangement joins TRBV19 to TRBJ1-5; 10 nucleotides agree with TRBD1. With V trimmed by 8 bases and J by 3 bases, 13 bases remained unmatched. This CDR3 region has 17 residues. Germline assignment: CDR1 LNHDA and CDR2 SQIVND (reference sequence). The CDR3 nucleotides read TGTGCCAGTCTTCCGTCCGGGACAGGGGCCTCCAATCAGCCCCAGCATTTT. Its protein product is CASLPSGTGASNQPQHF.

V gene TRBV19 combines with J gene TRBJ1-1; D is ambiguous. V gave up 5 bases and J gave up 3 bases, with 4 bases separating them. The germline CDR1 and CDR2 sequences are LNHDA and SQIVND (reference sequence). The CDR3 spans 11 residues. CDR3 region: CASSPDTEAFF. CDR3 coding DNA: TGTGCCAGTAGTCCGGACACTGAAGCTTTCTTT.

The chain links TRBV2 to TRBJ2-2, with 7 bases matching TRBD1. The V gene end was trimmed by 7 bases and the J gene end by 7 bases; junction bases not matched to a gene: 9. The germline V gene encodes CDR1 SNHLY and CDR2 FYNNEI. The CDR3 consists of 14 residues. CDR3 sequence: CASNGQAAIGELFF. CDR3 bases: TGTGCCAGCAATGGACAGGCGGCGATCGGGGAGCTGTTTTTT.

V usage is TRBV24-1 and J usage is TRBJ2-1; TRBD2 agrees at 12 bases. V lost 7 bases, J lost 0 bases, and 6 bases stayed unmatched. The CDR3 runs to 17 residues. CDR1 and CDR2 from the germline V gene are KGHDR and SFDVKD. In DNA form, the CDR3 reads TGTGCCACCAGCGGTCGACTAGCGGGAGACTCCTACAATGAGCAGTTCTTC. Translated, it gives CATSGRLAGDSYNEQFF.

The DNA for the CDR3 is TGTGCCAGCAGCCAAGAAGGTGGGACAGTTATCTCTGGAAACACCATATATTTT. Protein: CASSQEGGTVISGNTIYF. The rearrangement links TRBV3-1 (or the pseudogene TRBV3-2) to TRBJ1-3; the match to TRBD1 covers 7 bases. The junction had 8 bases not matched to a gene; V was cut back by 0 bases and J by 0 bases. The CDR3 has 18 amino acids. Germline V gives CDR1 LGHDT, CDR2 YNNKEL (reference sequence).

The rearrangement links TRBV11-3 to TRBJ1-3, with a weak D call TRBD1 (6 bases). This CDR3 is built from 16 residues. V lost 5 bases and J lost 0, with 14 bases in between. The germline V gene encodes CDR1 SGHNT and CDR2 YENEEA. The CDR3 bases are TGTGCCAGCAGCCTAGGACAGTCGAGCTCTGGAAACACCATATATTTT. This encodes CASSLGQSSSGNTIYF.

V usage is TRBV15 and J usage is TRBJ1-5; no firm D call. V gave up 2 bases and J gave up 3 bases, with 8 bases separating them. In germline, CDR1 is LNHNV, CDR2 YYDKDF (reference sequence). The CDR3 is 14 residues long. CDR3 in amino acids: CATSRMMANQPQHF. In nucleotides, the CDR3 is TGTGCCACCAGCAGAATGATGGCCAATCAGCCCCAGCATTTT.

This rearrangement joins TRBV9 to TRBJ2-2, with 9 bases matching TRBD2. CDR1 is SGDLS, CDR2 YYNGEE, per germline. J was trimmed by 7 bases and V by 6 bases; bases with no gene match: 7. The CDR3 loop spans 14 amino acids. CDR3 DNA sequence: TGTGCCAGCACCTCCGGACTAGCGAGCGGGGAGCTGTTTTTT. Amino acid sequence: CASTSGLASGELFF.

The table lists this clone with a count of one. The chain is built from TRBV5-1 and TRBJ2-3; a weak D match, TRBD1 (6 bases). The CDR3 length is 14 residues. The V end lost 0 bases, the J end lost 1 base, and 6 bases lay between the germline ends. Germline assignment: CDR1 SGHRS and CDR2 YFSETQ. The CDR3 nucleotides are TGCGCCAGCAGCTTGGCAGGGGGCACAGATACGCAGTATTTT. It yields the protein CASSLAGGTDTQYF.

This clone was seen just once. J is TRBJ2-7 and V is TRBV3-1 (or the pseudogene TRBV3-2), with 8 bases identical to TRBD2. The trim removed 1 base at V and 1 base at J, leaving 3 bases unmatched. Germline lookup yields CDR1 LGHDT and CDR2 YNNKEL (reference sequence). CDR3 length: 15 residues. CDR3 protein: CASSQGASGSYEQYF. In DNA, the CDR3 is TGTGCCAGCAGCCAAGGGGCTAGCGGGTCCTACGAGCAGTACTTC.

The chain combines TRBV15 with TRBJ2-3; a weak D match, TRBD2 (6 bases). Trimming cost V 0 bases and J 2 bases, with 9 bases left between them. The CDR3 is made up of 15 amino acids. The V gene's germline CDR1 is LNHNV and CDR2 YYDKDF (reference sequence). CDR3 sequence (DNA): TGTGCCACCAGCAGAGAGGCGGGAAACACAGATACGCAGTATTTT. Translation gives CATSREAGNTDTQYF.

This sequence joins TRBV18 and TRBJ2-3; tentative D call: TRBD1 (6 bases). Trimming cost V 3 bases and J 2 bases, with 12 bases left between them. The CDR3 sequence is 15 residues long. From germline, CDR1 is KGHSH and CDR2 LQKENI. CDR3 sequence (DNA): TGTGCCAGCTCACCTATCGGACAGCCCACAGATACGCAGTATTTT. Translation: CASSPIGQPTDTQYF.

V is TRBV7-2 and J is TRBJ2-3; TRBD2 matches 11 bases. Germline CDR1 SGHTA, CDR2 FQGNSA. V gave up 2 bases and J gave up 6 bases; unmatched junction bases: 7. The CDR3 contains 16 residues. CDR3 coding DNA: TGTGCCAGCAGCTTAAACCCTAGCGGGAGGACGGATACGCAGTATTTT. It codes for CASSLNPSGRTDTQYF.

This clone was observed a handful of times. V usage is TRBV29-1 and J usage is TRBJ1-6, with D perhaps TRBD1 (5 bases). There are 13 residues in the CDR3. V was pared by 5 bases and J by 7 bases, with 12 bases between. The germline V gene encodes CDR1 SQVTM and CDR2 ANQGSEA. CDR3 bases: TGCAGCGTTCAGGGTGGCTTCAATTCACCCCTCCACTTT. Protein product: CSVQGGFNSPLHF.

The sample holds a few counts of this clone. The chain couples TRBV2 to TRBJ2-2; the D gene is possibly TRBD2 (5 bases). The V and J ends lost 8 bases and 6 bases respectively, with 19 bases between them. This CDR3 has 15 residues. Germline V CDR1 and CDR2: SNHLY, FYNNEI. CDR3 sequence: CASSSGALAPGELFF. In DNA, the CDR3 is TGTGCCAGCTCATCAGGCGCTCTAGCTCCCGGGGAGCTGTTTTTT.

V is TRBV18 and J is TRBJ1-1; D remains ambiguous. The CDR3 length is 14 residues. V lost 6 bases and J lost 3, with 14 bases in between. Germline lookup yields CDR1 KGHSH and CDR2 LQKENI. The CDR3 spells CASSDSIADTEAFF. The CDR3 DNA is TGTGCCAGCTCCGACTCAATCGCGGACACTGAAGCTTTCTTT. Full variable domain (missing parts from reference TRBV18 and TRBJ1-1): NAGVMQNPRHLVRRRGQEARLRCSPMKGHSHVYWYRQLPEEGLKFMVYLQKENIIDESGMPKERFSAEFPKEGPSILRIQQVVRGDSAAYFCASSDSIADTEAFFGQGTRLTVV.

The genes are TRBV9 and TRBJ2-1; 11 nucleotides agree with TRBD2. V trimming: 4 bases; J trimming: 6 bases; junction bases outside the gene matches: 6. CDR1 SGDLS and CDR2 YYNGEE come from the germline V gene. The CDR3 consists of 15 residues. The chain's CDR3 is CASSISGGVSNEQFF. The CDR3 bases are TGTGCCAGCAGCATTAGCGGGGGGGTAAGCAATGAGCAGTTCTTC. The whole variable domain, remainder taken from reference TRBV9 and TRBJ2-1, is DSGVTQTPKHLITATGQRVTLRCSPRSGDLSVYWYQQSLDQGLQFLIQYYNGEERAKGNILERFSAQQFPDLHSELNLSSLELGDSALYFCASSISGGVSNEQFFGPGTRLTVL.

The rearrangement links TRBV6-1 to TRBJ2-7; D is perhaps TRBD1 (5 bases). The V and J ends lost 3 bases and 3 bases respectively, with 6 bases between them. The CDR3 consists of 12 residues. CDR1 is MNHNS and CDR2 is SASEGT in the germline V gene. For the CDR3, the DNA is TGTGCCAGCAGTGACAGGGTCTACGAGCAGTACTTC. Protein product: CASSDRVYEQYF.

The chain has TRBV28 and TRBJ1-6, with D unclear. Germline V gives CDR1 MDHEN, CDR2 SYDVKM. CDR3 length: 13 residues. Trimming cost V 5 bases and J 3 bases, with 5 bases left between them. CDR3 DNA: TGTGCCAGCAGTCCCGTCTATAATTCACCCCTCCACTTT. Translation: CASSPVYNSPLHF.